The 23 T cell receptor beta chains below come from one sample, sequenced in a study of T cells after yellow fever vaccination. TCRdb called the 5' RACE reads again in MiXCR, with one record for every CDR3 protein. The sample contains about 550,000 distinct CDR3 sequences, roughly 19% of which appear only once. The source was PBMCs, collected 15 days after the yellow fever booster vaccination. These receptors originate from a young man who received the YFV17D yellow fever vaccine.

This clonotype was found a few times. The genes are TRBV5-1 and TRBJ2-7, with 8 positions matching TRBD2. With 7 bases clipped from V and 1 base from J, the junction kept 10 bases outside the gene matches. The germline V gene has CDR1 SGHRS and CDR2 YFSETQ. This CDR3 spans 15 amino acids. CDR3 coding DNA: TGCGCCAGCCGGCCTAGCGGGCGAATTTCCTACGAGCAGTACTTC. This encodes CASRPSGRISYEQYF.

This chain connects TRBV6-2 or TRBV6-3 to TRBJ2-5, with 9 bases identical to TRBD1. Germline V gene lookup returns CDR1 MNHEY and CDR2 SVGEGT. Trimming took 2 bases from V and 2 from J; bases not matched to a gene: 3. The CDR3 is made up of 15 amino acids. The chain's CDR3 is CASSYRGQGQETQYF. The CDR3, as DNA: TGTGCCAGCAGTTACAGGGGACAGGGACAAGAGACCCAGTACTTC.

CDR3 sequence: CASSHASGDYEQYF. For the CDR3, the DNA is TGCGCCAGCAGCCATGCGTCCGGGGACTACGAGCAGTACTTC. The rearrangement uses TRBV4-3 and TRBJ2-7; D possibly corresponds to TRBD2 (5 bases). This CDR3 has 14 amino acids. Germline lookup yields CDR1 LGHNA and CDR2 YSLEER. With 3 bases removed from V and 3 bases from J, the gap between germline ends came to 12 bases.

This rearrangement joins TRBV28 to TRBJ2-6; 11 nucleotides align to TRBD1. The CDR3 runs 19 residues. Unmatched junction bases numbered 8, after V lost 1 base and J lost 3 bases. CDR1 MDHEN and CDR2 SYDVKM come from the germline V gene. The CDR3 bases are TGTGCCAGCAGTTTATTAGCGGACAGGGGGCTAGGTGGGGCCAACGTCCTGACTTTC. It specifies CASSLLADRGLGGANVLTF.

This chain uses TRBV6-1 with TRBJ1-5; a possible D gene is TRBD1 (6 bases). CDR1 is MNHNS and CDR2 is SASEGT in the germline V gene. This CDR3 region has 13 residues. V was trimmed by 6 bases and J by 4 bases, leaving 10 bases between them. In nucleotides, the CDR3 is TGTGCCAGCAGATCCCAGGGGAATCAGCCCCAGCATTTT. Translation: CASRSQGNQPQHF.

The CDR3 DNA reads as TGTGCCAGCTCACCCCCGGGACTCCGATACGAGCAGTACTTC. This gives the protein CASSPPGLRYEQYF. The gene calls are TRBV18 and TRBJ2-7; possibly TRBD2 for D (6 bases). V lost 3 bases and J 4 bases, leaving 13 bases between the germline ends. The CDR3 sequence is 14 residues long. The germline CDR1 and CDR2 sequences are KGHSH and LQKENI.

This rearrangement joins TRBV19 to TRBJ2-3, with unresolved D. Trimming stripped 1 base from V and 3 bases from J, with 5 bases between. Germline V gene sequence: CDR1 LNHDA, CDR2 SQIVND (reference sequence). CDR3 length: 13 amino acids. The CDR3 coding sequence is TGTGCCAGTAGTATAGGAATTACAGATACGCAGTATTTT. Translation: CASSIGITDTQYF.

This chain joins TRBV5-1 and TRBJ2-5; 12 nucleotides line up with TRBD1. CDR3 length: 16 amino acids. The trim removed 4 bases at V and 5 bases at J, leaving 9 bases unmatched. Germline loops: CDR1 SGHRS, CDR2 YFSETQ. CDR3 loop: CASSPSGTGGGETQYF. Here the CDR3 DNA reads TGCGCCAGCAGCCCATCCGGGACAGGGGGCGGCGAGACCCAGTACTTC.

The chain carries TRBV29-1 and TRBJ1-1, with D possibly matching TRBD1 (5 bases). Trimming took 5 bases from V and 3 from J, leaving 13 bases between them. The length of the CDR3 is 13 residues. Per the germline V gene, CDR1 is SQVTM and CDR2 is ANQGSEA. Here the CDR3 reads CSVRGVLDTEAFF. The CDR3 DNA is TGCAGCGTTAGGGGAGTTCTGGACACTGAAGCTTTCTTT. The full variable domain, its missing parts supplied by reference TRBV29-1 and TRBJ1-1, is SAVISQKPSRDICQRGTSLTIQCQVDSQVTMMFWYRQQPGQSLTLIATANQGSEATYESGFVIDKFPISRPNLTFSTLTVSNMSPEDSSIYLCSVRGVLDTEAFFGQGTRLTVV.

The CDR3 spells CASSWSWGTEAFF. CDR3 DNA: TGTGCCAGCAGCTGGAGTTGGGGCACTGAAGCTTTCTTT. This rearrangement joins TRBV7-2 to TRBJ1-1; no clear D gene. CDR1 and CDR2 (germline): SGHTA, FQGNSA. V was cut by 4 bases and J by 4 bases, with 10 bases left in between. This CDR3 spans 13 amino acids.

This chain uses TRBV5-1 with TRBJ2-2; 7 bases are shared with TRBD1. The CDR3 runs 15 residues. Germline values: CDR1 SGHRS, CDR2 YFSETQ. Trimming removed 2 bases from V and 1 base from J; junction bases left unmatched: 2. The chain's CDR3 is CASSLDRVNTGELFF. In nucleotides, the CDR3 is TGCGCCAGCAGCTTAGACAGGGTGAACACCGGGGAGCTGTTTTTT.

In nucleotides, the CDR3 is TGCGCCAGCAGCTTCGCTCCGGCCGGGACAGGAATGAACACTGAAGCTTTCTTT. Translating gives CASSFAPAGTGMNTEAFF. The chain couples TRBV5-1 to TRBJ1-1; 8 bases agree with TRBD1. The CDR3 covers 18 residues. The germline V gene encodes CDR1 SGHRS and CDR2 YFSETQ. The trim removed 2 bases at V and 0 bases at J, leaving 12 bases unmatched.

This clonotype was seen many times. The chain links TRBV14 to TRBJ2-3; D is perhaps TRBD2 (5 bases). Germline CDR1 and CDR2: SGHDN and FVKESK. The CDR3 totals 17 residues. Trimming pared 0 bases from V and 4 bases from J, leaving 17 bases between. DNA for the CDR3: TGTGCCAGCAGCCAAGATGCTCTAGCACTGATGCCAGATACGCAGTATTTT. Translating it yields CASSQDALALMPDTQYF.

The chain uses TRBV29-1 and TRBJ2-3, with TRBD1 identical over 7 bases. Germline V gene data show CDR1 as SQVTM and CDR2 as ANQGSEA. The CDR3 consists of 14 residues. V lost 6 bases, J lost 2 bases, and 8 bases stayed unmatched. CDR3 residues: CSVEPGQPTDTQYF. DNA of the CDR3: TGCAGCGTCGAACCGGGACAGCCCACAGATACGCAGTATTTT.

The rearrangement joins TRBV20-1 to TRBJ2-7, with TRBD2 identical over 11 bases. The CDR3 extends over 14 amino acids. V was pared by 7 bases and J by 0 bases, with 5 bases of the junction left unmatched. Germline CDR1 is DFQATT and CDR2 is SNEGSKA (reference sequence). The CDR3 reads CSGMGLADSYEQYF. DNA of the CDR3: TGCAGTGGTATGGGACTAGCGGACTCCTACGAGCAGTACTTC.

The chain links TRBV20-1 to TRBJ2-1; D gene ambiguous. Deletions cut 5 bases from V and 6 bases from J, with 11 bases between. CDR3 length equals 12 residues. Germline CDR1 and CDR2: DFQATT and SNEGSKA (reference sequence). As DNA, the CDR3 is TGCAGTGCTTATTTGGCGACCAATGAGCAGTTCTTC. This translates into CSAYLATNEQFF.

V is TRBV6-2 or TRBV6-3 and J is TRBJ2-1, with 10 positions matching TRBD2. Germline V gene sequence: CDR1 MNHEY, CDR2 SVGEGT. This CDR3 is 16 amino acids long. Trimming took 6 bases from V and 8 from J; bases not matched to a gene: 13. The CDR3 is CASSHIGPSGRHEQFF. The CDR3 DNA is TGTGCCAGCAGCCACATTGGGCCTAGCGGGAGACATGAGCAGTTCTTC.

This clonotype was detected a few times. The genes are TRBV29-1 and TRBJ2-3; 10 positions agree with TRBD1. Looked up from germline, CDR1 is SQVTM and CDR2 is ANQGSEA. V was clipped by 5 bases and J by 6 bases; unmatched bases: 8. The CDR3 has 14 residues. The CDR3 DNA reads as TGCAGCGTTCTCGACAGGGGGCAGGGGGATACGCAGTATTTT. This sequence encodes CSVLDRGQGDTQYF.

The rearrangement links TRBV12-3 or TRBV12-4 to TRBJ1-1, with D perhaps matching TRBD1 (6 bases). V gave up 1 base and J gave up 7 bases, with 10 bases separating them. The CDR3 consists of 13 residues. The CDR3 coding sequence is TGTGCCAGCAGTTTAGAGGCGACAGGTGAAGCTTTCTTT. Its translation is CASSLEATGEAFF.

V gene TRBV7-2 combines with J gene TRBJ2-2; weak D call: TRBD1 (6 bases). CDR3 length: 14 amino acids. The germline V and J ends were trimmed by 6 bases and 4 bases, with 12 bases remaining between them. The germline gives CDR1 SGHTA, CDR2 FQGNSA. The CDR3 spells CASRTGWSTGELFF. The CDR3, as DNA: TGTGCCAGCAGAACAGGGTGGAGCACCGGGGAGCTGTTTTTT.

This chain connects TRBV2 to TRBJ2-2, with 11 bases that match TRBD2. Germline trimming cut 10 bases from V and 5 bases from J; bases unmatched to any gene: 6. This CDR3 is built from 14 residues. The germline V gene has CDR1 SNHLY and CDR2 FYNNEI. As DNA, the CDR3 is TGTGCCACCAGACTAGCGGGAAATACCGGGGAGCTGTTTTTT. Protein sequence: CATRLAGNTGELFF.

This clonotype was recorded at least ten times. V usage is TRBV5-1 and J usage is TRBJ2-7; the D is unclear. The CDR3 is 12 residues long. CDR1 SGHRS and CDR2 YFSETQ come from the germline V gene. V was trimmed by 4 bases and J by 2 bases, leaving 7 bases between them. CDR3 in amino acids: CASSPSTYEQYF. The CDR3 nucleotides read TGCGCCAGCAGCCCATCTACCTACGAGCAGTACTTC.

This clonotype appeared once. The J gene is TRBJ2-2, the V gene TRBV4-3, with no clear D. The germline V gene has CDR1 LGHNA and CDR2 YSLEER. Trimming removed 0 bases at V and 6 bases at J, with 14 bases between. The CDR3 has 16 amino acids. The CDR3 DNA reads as TGCGCCAGCAGCCAAGATCGTGCGCCCCCGGCCGGGGAGCTGTTTTTT. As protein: CASSQDRAPPAGELFF.